The T cell receptor (beta chain) described here comes from a study of blood T cell repertoires in COVID-19. Assay used: immunoSEQ multiplex PCR; TCRdb lists only in-frame clones, some missing. The table lists tens of thousands of clones, around 80% of them singletons. The source material was peripheral blood. This TCR came from a human donor in a cohort sampled during active COVID-19.

Written as DNA, the CDR3 is TGTGCCAGCAGCTTAGAGGGGTCGGGTTGGGGTCTGTTGCCCCAGCATTTT. It is translated as CASSLEGSGWGLLPQHF. The chain combines TRBV7-2 with TRBJ1-5; maybe TRBD1 (5 bases). Between the trimmed V and J ends, which lost 1 base and 9 bases, there was a span of 22 bases. The length of the CDR3 is 17 residues. Germline CDR1 and CDR2: SGHTA and FQGNSA.